This T cell receptor (beta chain) was recovered during a study of beta chain features in type 1 diabetes. Study-wide findings and caveats: Patients' naive, central memory and regulatory TCRB repertoires appeared more alike than those of healthy donors. Shorter TCRB CDR3s, moderately but significantly so, marked every one of the four CD4+ subsets in Type 1 diabetes patients. Although PCR might favor shorter templates, it would do so equally in patients and controls.

Only a few counts were recorded for this clone. The antigen remains undetermined. The CDR3 sequence is 14 residues long. Between the trimmed V and J ends, which lost 3 bases and 1 base, there was a span of 8 bases. Germline-derived CDR1 and CDR2 are SGHTA and FQGTGA. Expressed TCRB transcripts were sequenced because the entire RNA isolate underwent reverse transcription. Several million reads per sample on average were obtained from naive, central memory and regulatory T cell samples. TCRdb's table, derived via immunoSEQ multiplex PCR, lists solely in-frame clones and lacks some. The sample shows 450,000 to 600,000 clones, about 32% of them seen only once.

The TCR originated in a man younger than 30 in good health. Sample: naive CD4+ T cells from blood. The rearrangement uses TRBV7-3 and TRBJ2-3, with D possibly TRBD2 on 5 matching bases. The CDR3 loop is CASSFGGGTDTQYF. Here the CDR3 DNA reads TGTGCCAGCAGCTTCGGAGGTGGCACAGATACGCAGTATTTT.